The present entry profiles one T cell receptor beta chain with its context. This sample is part of a study of follicular helper T cells after annual influenza vaccination. This CDR3 spans 15 amino acids. Trimming stripped 1 base from V and 7 bases from J, with 14 bases between. Germline CDR1 reads SNHLY; CDR2 reads FYNNEI. Assay: immunoSEQ multiplex PCR; the TCRdb copy retains only in-frame clones and omits some. Seen here are 8,700 or so clones, 75% to 85% observed once, and the top ten hold roughly 3%. The time point: 2013-2014 season, 7 days after vaccination. The TCR sequence derives from an adult who received the influenza vaccine. The material was CXCR5+ CD38- circulating T follicular helper cells from blood, obtained 7 days after influenza vaccination. Specified subset: circulating Tfh, non-naive CD4+CXCR5+PD-1+ (ICOS+CD38+ or ICOS-CD38-). The chain carries TRBV2 and TRBJ1-5, with D possibly matching TRBD1 (5 bases). CDR3: CASSEVAGSGQPQHF. Written as DNA, the CDR3 is TGTGCCAGCAGTGAAGTGGCAGGGTCGGGGCAGCCCCAGCATTTT.